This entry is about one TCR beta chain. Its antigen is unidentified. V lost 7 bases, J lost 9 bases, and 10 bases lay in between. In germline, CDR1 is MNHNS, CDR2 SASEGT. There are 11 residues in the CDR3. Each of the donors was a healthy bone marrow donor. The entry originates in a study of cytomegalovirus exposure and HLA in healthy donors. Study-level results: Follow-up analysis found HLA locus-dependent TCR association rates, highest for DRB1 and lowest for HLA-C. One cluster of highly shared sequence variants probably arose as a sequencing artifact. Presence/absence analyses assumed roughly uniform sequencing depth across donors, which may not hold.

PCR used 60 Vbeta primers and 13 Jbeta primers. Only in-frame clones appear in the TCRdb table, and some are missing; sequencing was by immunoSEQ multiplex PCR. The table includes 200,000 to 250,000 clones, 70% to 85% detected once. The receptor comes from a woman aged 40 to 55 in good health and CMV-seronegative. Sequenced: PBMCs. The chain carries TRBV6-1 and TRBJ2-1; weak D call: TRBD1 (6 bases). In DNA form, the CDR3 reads TGTGCCAGCAAGGCAGGGGCTGAGCAGTTCTTC. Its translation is CASKAGAEQFF.